What follows are 18 T cell receptor beta chains derived from one specimen sequenced in a study of cytomegalovirus exposure and HLA in healthy donors. Generated by immunoSEQ multiplex PCR, the TCRdb table keeps only in-frame clones and is missing some. The data contain under 100,000 clones, approximately 84% of them seen just once; the ten biggest clones take up about 12%. The sequenced material came from PBMCs. The receptors here all came from a woman aged 18-35 years in good health and CMV-seropositive.

This chain connects TRBV13 to TRBJ1-2, with TRBD1 identical over 8 bases. The junction had 14 bases not matched to a gene; V was cut back by 3 bases and J by 8 bases. The CDR3 loop spans 16 amino acids. Germline CDR1 is PRHDT and CDR2 is FYEKMQ (reference sequence). The CDR3 sequence is CASSLDREILYAGYTF. CDR3 coding DNA: TGTGCCAGCAGCTTGGACAGGGAAATTCTCTATGCGGGCTACACCTTC.

CDR3 sequence (DNA): TGTGCCAGCAGTTTAGGGCTAGCGGGGGTCGTTTACAATGAGCAGTTCTTC. This sequence encodes CASSLGLAGVVYNEQFF. The chain joins TRBV27 to TRBJ2-1; TRBD2 aligns across 10 bases. CDR1 is MNHEY, CDR2 SMNVEV, per germline (reference sequence). Trimming at V came to 2 bases and at J to 4 bases, leaving 8 bases not matched to a gene. The CDR3 is 17 residues long.

The CDR3 spells CAISSQENTGELFF. The CDR3 DNA is TGTGCCATCAGCTCTCAGGAGAACACCGGGGAGCTGTTTTTT. The chain carries TRBV10-3 and TRBJ2-2, with D unclear. Germline CDR1 ENHRY, CDR2 SYGVKD. This CDR3 is 14 amino acids long. Trimming removed 6 bases at V and 1 base at J, with 9 bases between.

V gene TRBV10-2 combines with J gene TRBJ1-1; D is uncertain. The CDR3 is made up of 13 amino acids. The germline CDR1 and CDR2 sequences are WSHSY and SAAADI. Trimming shortened V by 0 bases and J by 3 bases, and 5 bases separated the two germline ends. CDR3 in DNA: TGCGCCAGCAGTGAGTCCTTAGACACTGAAGCTTTCTTT. It is translated as CASSESLDTEAFF.

This sequence joins TRBV6-5 and TRBJ1-4; perhaps TRBD1 as D (6 bases). This CDR3 comprises 14 residues. Per germline, CDR1 MNHEY and CDR2 SVGAGI. The V end lost 5 bases, the J end lost 4 bases, and 11 bases lay between the germline ends. CDR3 sequence: CASSPTGFNEKLFF. CDR3 bases: TGTGCCAGCAGTCCGACAGGCTTTAATGAAAAACTGTTTTTT.

The sample holds a few counts of this clone. The chain uses TRBV7-9 and TRBJ2-7; TRBD1 matches 7 bases. Germline CDR1 reads SEHNR; CDR2 reads FQNEAQ (reference sequence). The CDR3 has 13 amino acids. V shed 7 bases, J shed 1 base, and the junction held 4 bases outside the gene matches. For the CDR3, the DNA is TGTGCCAGCACCGAGGGACAGTCCTACGAGCAGTACTTC. Encoded protein: CASTEGQSYEQYF.

The chain is built from TRBV10-2 and TRBJ1-4; D remains ambiguous. The CDR3 is 17 residues long. Per the germline V gene, CDR1 is WSHSY and CDR2 is SAAADI. V dropped 0 bases and J dropped 0 bases, with 11 bases sitting between them. CDR3 protein: CASSESWAVSTNEKLFF. CDR3 in DNA: TGCGCCAGCAGTGAGTCGTGGGCTGTTTCAACTAATGAAAAACTGTTTTTT.

This chain connects TRBV11-2 to TRBJ2-7; 8 bases align to TRBD2. Germline CDR1 is SGHAT and CDR2 is FQNNGV. The CDR3 is 16 residues long. V lost 5 bases and J lost 2; bases outside the gene matches: 11. The CDR3 loop is CASSHIAGLRTYEQYF. CDR3 DNA sequence: TGTGCCAGCAGCCACATAGCGGGGCTACGAACCTACGAGCAGTACTTC.

The chain joins TRBV6-1 to TRBJ2-2; D might be TRBD1 (5 bases). CDR1 and CDR2 (germline): MNHNS, SASEGT. Trimming stripped 0 bases from V and 5 bases from J, with 10 bases between. CDR3 length equals 15 residues. CDR3 coding DNA: TGTGCCAGCAGTGAAGCCCAGGGTTGGACCGGGGAGCTGTTTTTT. This codes for CASSEAQGWTGELFF.

The chain links TRBV15 to TRBJ2-7; D is ambiguous. From germline, CDR1 is LNHNV and CDR2 YYDKDF (reference sequence). The CDR3 sequence is 14 residues long. Trimming pared 1 base from V and 0 bases from J, leaving 7 bases between. The CDR3 bases are TGTGCCACCAGCAGAGGAGGCAGCTCCTACGAGCAGTACTTC. The encoded protein is CATSRGGSSYEQYF.

The J gene is TRBJ1-6, the V gene TRBV4-1; 7 bases are a match to TRBD1. The CDR3 sequence is 17 residues long. Germline assignment: CDR1 MGHRA and CDR2 YSYEKL. Unmatched junction bases numbered 12, after V lost 0 bases and J lost 10 bases. The CDR3 DNA reads TGCGCCAGCAGCCAAGATGGGATAGGGGGCGGTTTCTCACCCCTCCACTTT. Translation: CASSQDGIGGGFSPLHF.

The rearrangement joins TRBV6-4 to TRBJ2-3, with 10 bases lining up with TRBD2. CDR1 is MRHNA and CDR2 is SNTAGT in the germline V gene. CDR3 length equals 16 residues. The ends lost 7 bases at V and 5 bases at J; junction bases unmatched: 12. The CDR3 sequence: CASTDPSGGAQDTQYF. Here the CDR3 DNA reads TGTGCCAGCACCGACCCCAGCGGGGGGGCCCAAGATACGCAGTATTTT.

V gene TRBV10-1 combines with J gene TRBJ2-2; TRBD2 matches at 7 bases. The CDR3 loop spans 13 amino acids. V shed 4 bases and J 5 bases; nucleotides not matched to a gene: 1. Germline CDR1 reads WNHNN; CDR2 reads SYGVQD (reference sequence). CDR3 coding DNA: TGCGCCAGCAGTGCCGGGGGGACCGGGGAGCTGTTTTTT. Amino acid sequence: CASSAGGTGELFF.

The rearrangement links TRBV18 to TRBJ2-3; tentative D call: TRBD2 (6 bases). The germline V and J ends were trimmed by 0 bases and 5 bases, with 9 bases remaining between them. CDR3 length: 14 amino acids. Per germline, CDR1 KGHSH and CDR2 LQKENI. CDR3 amino acids: CASSPPEGRDTQYF. In DNA form, the CDR3 reads TGTGCCAGCTCACCACCGGAGGGACGAGATACGCAGTATTTT.

CDR3 sequence (DNA): TGTGCCAGCAGTTTAATCGTCTACGAGCAGTACTTC. Its translation: CASSLIVYEQYF. This sequence joins TRBV28 and TRBJ2-7; D unclear. The germline CDR1 and CDR2 sequences are MDHEN and SYDVKM. This CDR3 spans 12 amino acids. V lost 2 bases, J lost 3 bases, and 5 bases lay in between. Complete variable domain (other parts from reference TRBV28 and TRBJ2-7): DVKVTQSSRYLVKRTGEKVFLECVQDMDHENMFWYRQDPGLGLRLIYFSYDVKMKEKGDIPEGYSVSREKKERFSLILESASTNQTSMYLCASSLIVYEQYFGPGTRLTVT.

The V gene is TRBV5-6, the J gene TRBJ1-4; a weak D match, TRBD1 (5 bases). The CDR3 has 16 amino acids. Per the germline V gene, CDR1 is SGHDT and CDR2 is YYEEEE. Trimming stripped 4 bases from V and 0 bases from J, with 13 bases between. DNA for the CDR3: TGTGCCAGCAGCCCGGACATCGGTGCAACTAATGAAAAACTGTTTTTT. It translates to CASSPDIGATNEKLFF.

The gene calls are TRBV19 and TRBJ1-5, with D perhaps TRBD1 (6 bases). Between the trimmed V and J ends, which lost 0 bases and 7 bases, there was a span of 13 bases. The CDR3 spans 15 residues. Per the germline V gene, CDR1 is LNHDA and CDR2 is SQIVND (reference sequence). The DNA of the CDR3 is TGTGCCAGTAGTATAGATCACCAGGGGCACCAGCCCCAGCATTTT. Its protein product is CASSIDHQGHQPQHF.

The chain carries TRBV28 and TRBJ2-3, with D possibly TRBD2 on 6 matching bases. The CDR3 loop spans 18 amino acids. Trimming took off 4 bases at V and 0 bases at J, with 20 bases between the two ends. Germline V CDR1 and CDR2: MDHEN, SYDVKM. This chain's CDR3 is CASSSTSWAGLSTDTQYF. The CDR3 DNA reads TGTGCCAGCAGTTCCACCTCATGGGCGGGGCTGAGCACAGATACGCAGTATTTT.